This record concerns one T cell receptor (beta chain) sequence. The antigen is unknown. Sequencing was performed with immunoSEQ multiplex PCR; in TCRdb, only in-frame clones are kept and a portion is missing. This sample yields about 340,000 clones, of which 86% are seen a single time; roughly 0.8% belongs to the top ten. These data are taken from a study of cytomegalovirus exposure and HLA in healthy donors. General study results and limits: Confirmation in vitro established that a few CMV-associated chains were specific for CMV antigens. The listing of 150 to 200 TCR beta chains classed them as cytomegalovirus-associated.

The receptor was derived from a woman younger than 30 in good health and CMV-seronegative. Sequenced input: PBMCs.

CDR3: CASSWTGGVTGELFF. The CDR3 coding sequence is TGTGCCAGCAGCTGGACAGGGGGCGTCACCGGGGAGCTGTTTTTT. V is TRBV7-6 and J is TRBJ2-2, with 11 positions matching TRBD1. CDR3 length: 15 amino acids. V was clipped by 4 bases and J by 4 bases; unmatched bases: 2. The germline CDR1 and CDR2 sequences are SGHVS and FNYEAQ.